These T cell receptor beta chains were read from a single sample in a study of CD8+ T cells in alopecia areata. Data came from immunoSEQ multiplex PCR; TCRdb stores just in-frame clones and leaves some out. Altogether fewer than 100,000 clones are present, roughly 47% being singletons, with the ten largest covering under 0.9%. Sequencing was carried out using CD4+ T cells sorted from blood. Source of these receptors: a human donor with alopecia areata. Each CDR3 is given with its conserved first and last residue. The D gene is left open where the match is weak. Only some rows state a clone size, as once, few, many or a class for expanded clones.

TRBJ2-2	.	TRBV19	few	TGTGCCAGTAGTCTTCCAGGGGAGGGAGGACTGTTTTTT	CASSLPGEGGLFF
TRBJ2-1	.	TRBV29-1	.	TGCAGCGTTCCCGTCTTGACTGACCTTTGGACGAATGAGCAGTTCTTC	CSVPVLTDLWTNEQFF
TRBJ2-2	TRBD1	TRBV10-3	few	TGTGCCATCAGCCCCGGGACAGGGTGGACCGGGGAGCTGTTTTTT	CAISPGTGWTGELFF
TRBJ2-7	.	TRBV30	.	TGTGCCTGGAGTTCCGGGGGACATCGGTACTTC	CAWSSGGHRYF
TRBJ2-3	TRBD2	TRBV29-1	few	TGCAGCGCGACCACTAGCGGGCTCACAGATACGCAGTATTTT	CSATTSGLTDTQYF
TRBJ2-3	.	TRBV5-1	.	TGCGCCAGCAGCCTAGGACTAAGCACAGATACGCAGTATTTT	CASSLGLSTDTQYF
TRBJ1-1	.	TRBV29-1	.	TGCAGCGTTTTTACAGACGAAGCTTTCTTT	CSVFTDEAFF
TRBJ1-1	.	TRBV29-1	.	TGCAGCGGTCGGGAACACAGGGACACTGAAGCTTTCTTT	CSGREHRDTEAFF
TRBJ2-5	.	TRBV14	.	TGTGCCAGCAGCCAGTCTAGGACTCAAGAGACCCAGTACTTC	CASSQSRTQETQYF
TRBJ2-3	TRBD2	TRBV30	.	TGTGCCTGGAAGCGGGGGCCCTATACCGGAGATACGCAGTATTTT	CAWKRGPYTGDTQYF
TRBJ1-2	.	TRBV6-5	.	TGTGCCAGCAGTTACGGGGGGCGTTACACCTTC	CASSYGGRYTF
TRBJ1-1	.	TRBV29-1	few	TGCAGCGTTGACACGGGAGCTTTCTTT	CSVDTGAFF
TRBJ2-1	TRBD2	TRBV30	.	TGTGCCTGGAGTGTGACGGGAGGGCCGAGTGAGCAGTTCTTC	CAWSVTGGPSEQFF
TRBJ2-4	.	TRBV30	.	TGTGCCTGGAAGGTAGGGCGTGGGATAAACATTCAGTACTTC	CAWKVGRGINIQYF
TRBJ1-1	.	TRBV29-1	.	TGCAGCGTTGGGCCCCCAGGGAATGAAGCTTTCTTT	CSVGPPGNEAFF
TRBJ2-1	.	TRBV9	.	TGTGCCAGCAGCGGCGGGACTGATGTAGTTGGTGAGCAGTTCTTC	CASSGGTDVVGEQFF
TRBJ2-7	.	TRBV9	.	TGTGCCAGCAGCGTGACTCCGGGGTCCCCCTACGAGCAGTACTTC	CASSVTPGSPYEQYF
TRBJ2-1	.	TRBV10-3	.	TGTGCCATCAGTGCTGTGACAGCCTACAATGAGCAGTTCTTC	CAISAVTAYNEQFF
TRBJ2-6	.	TRBV12-5	once	TGTGCTAGTGGTTCCAACTGTTTCTCTGGGGCCAACGTCCTGACTTTC	CASGSNCFSGANVLTF
TRBJ2-1	.	TRBV29-1	few	TGCAGCGTTGGGGCGGCGCTCCTTCCCTACAATGAGCAGTTCTTC	CSVGAALLPYNEQFF
TRBJ2-1	.	TRBV30	few	TGTGCCTGGAGTGTAACGGCGGCGGCAGAGCAGTTCTTC	CAWSVTAAAEQFF
TRBJ2-5	TRBD2	TRBV27	.	TGTGCCAGCAGGGGACTAGCGGGAGGGGAGACCCAGTACTTC	CASRGLAGGETQYF
TRBJ1-2	.	TRBV28	few	TGTGCCAGCAGTTTGGCCGGGGAACTCACCTTC	CASSLAGELTF
TRBJ1-1	.	TRBV29-1	.	TGCAGCGGGAGCCGCGGACAGACTGAAGCTTTCTTT	CSGSRGQTEAFF
TRBJ2-5	.	TRBV30	few	TGTGCCTGGAGTGTCAGGGGGGCGAAGACCCAGTACTTC	CAWSVRGAKTQYF
TRBJ1-6	.	TRBV29-1	.	TGCAGCGTATCACAGGGACGAGGCTCACCCCTCCACTTT	CSVSQGRGSPLHF
TRBJ2-1	TRBD2	TRBV7-9	.	TGTGCCAGCAAGGCACAGAGCGGGGGGAGCTACAATGAGCAGTTCTTC	CASKAQSGGSYNEQFF
TRBJ2-1	.	TRBV7-2	.	TGTGCCAGCAGCCAGAATTTTGAGCAGTTCTTC	CASSQNFEQFF
TRBJ1-1	.	TRBV14	.	TGTGCCAGCAGCCAAGAAGCGAACACTGAAGCTTTCTTT	CASSQEANTEAFF
TRBJ2-2	TRBD2	TRBV15	few	TGTGCCACCAGCAGACCGACTAGCACGAACACCGGGGAGCTGTTTTTT	CATSRPTSTNTGELFF
TRBJ2-7	TRBD2	TRBV6-6	.	TGTGCCAGCAGTTCGGGAGGGACCTACGAGCAGTACTTC	CASSSGGTYEQYF
TRBJ2-4	.	TRBV29-1	.	TGCAGCGCCTTGAAGCCTGCACTGAGCGGTAACATTCAGTACTTC	CSALKPALSGNIQYF
TRBJ2-1	TRBD2	TRBV29-1	.	TGCAGCGTGGGCCCCCCGGCGGGAGCGTACTACAATGAGCAGTTCTTC	CSVGPPAGAYYNEQFF
TRBJ2-7	TRBD2	TRBV29-1	.	TGCAGCGTTGTGGACAGCGGGAGCTCCTACGAGCAGTACTTC	CSVVDSGSSYEQYF
TRBJ1-6	TRBD1	TRBV30	.	TGTGCCTGGAAGCGTGGGACAGGGGGTAATTCACCCCTCCACTTT	CAWKRGTGGNSPLHF
TRBJ2-5	TRBD2	TRBV5-4	few	TGTGCCAGCAGCCCCAGGACTAGCGCAAGGGCCCAGTACTTC	CASSPRTSARAQYF
TRBJ2-2	.	TRBV28	.	TGTGCCAGCAGTTTGGAACAGGGTAATTTCCGGGAGCTGTTTTTT	CASSLEQGNFRELFF